The present T cell receptor beta chain was sequenced within a study of chemoradiotherapy in HPV16-positive cancers. General study results and limits: Candidate HPV-specific clones and E7-related TCR motifs grew in tumor during treatment.

CDR3 length: 15 amino acids. The V gene lost 4 bases and the J gene lost 9 bases, with 19 bases spanning the gap. Germline CDR1 and CDR2: SGHTA and FQGNSA. Profiled with immunoSEQ multiplex PCR; TCRdb holds only in-frame clones, not every one. The repertoire has about 8,000 clones, 55% to 70% of them found once; the top ten carry 31%. On this clone itself: The antigen is undetermined.

This sequence originates from a human donor with HPV-associated anogenital cancer. Collection of the sample occurred from a patient who underwent chemoradiotherapy. The rearrangement uses TRBV7-2 and TRBJ2-1, with D perhaps matching TRBD2 (5 bases). CDR3 protein: CASSSSPAAIGEQFF. The DNA of the CDR3 is TGTGCCAGCAGCTCCTCTCCAGCGGCAATAGGTGAGCAGTTCTTC.